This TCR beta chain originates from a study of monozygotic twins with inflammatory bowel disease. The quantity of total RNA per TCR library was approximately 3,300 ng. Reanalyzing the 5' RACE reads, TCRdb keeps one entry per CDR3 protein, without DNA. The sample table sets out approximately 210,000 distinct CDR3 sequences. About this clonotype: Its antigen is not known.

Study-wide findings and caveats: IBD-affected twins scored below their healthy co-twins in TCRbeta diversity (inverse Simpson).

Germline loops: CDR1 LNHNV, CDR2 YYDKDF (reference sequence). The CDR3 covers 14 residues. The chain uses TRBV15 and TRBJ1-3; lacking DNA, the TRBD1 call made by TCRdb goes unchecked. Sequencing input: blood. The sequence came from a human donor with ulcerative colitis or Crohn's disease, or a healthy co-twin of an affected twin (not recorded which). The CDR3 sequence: CATKKGQSGNTIYF.